The 15 T cell receptor beta chains below all came from one sample that was sequenced in a study of T cells in narcolepsy. Sequencing used immunoSEQ multiplex PCR; TCRdb keeps in-frame clones, though not all of them. The sample holds fewer than 35,000 clones, 83% seen once. The specimen sequenced was memory (CD45RA-) CD4+ T cells from blood. The origin of the receptors is a human donor in good health.

The chain recombines TRBV7-2 with TRBJ1-4; D is unresolved. Germline V CDR1 and CDR2: SGHTA, FQGNSA. V lost 5 bases to trimming and J lost 4 bases, with 11 bases between them. The CDR3 runs 14 residues. The CDR3 DNA is TGTGCCAGCAGCGGGATTGGGTATAATGAAAAACTGTTTTTT. This encodes CASSGIGYNEKLFF. Based on the CDR3 plus reference TRBV7-2 and TRBJ1-4, the full variable domain is GAGVSQSPSNKVTEKGKDVELRCDPISGHTALYWYRQSLGQGLEFLIYFQGNSAPDKSGLPSDRFSAERTGGSVSTLTIQRTQQEDSAVYLCASSGIGYNEKLFFGSGTQLSVL.

This clone is a singleton in its sample. This chain links TRBV11-1 with TRBJ1-5; a possible D gene is TRBD1 (5 bases). Between the trimmed V and J ends, which lost 5 bases and 7 bases, there was a span of 12 bases. Germline lookup yields CDR1 SGHAT and CDR2 FQDESV (reference sequence). The CDR3 is 13 amino acids. This CDR3 is CASSRGVGQPQHF. The CDR3 DNA reads TGTGCCAGCAGCCGGGGGGTAGGGCAGCCCCAGCATTTT.

The gene calls are TRBV10-3 and TRBJ2-5; D is undetermined. Trimming left V 3 bases short and J 4 bases short, with 9 bases between. The germline V gene encodes CDR1 ENHRY and CDR2 SYGVKD. The CDR3 totals 13 residues. The CDR3 reads CAISDRPPETQYF. The CDR3 DNA reads TGTGCCATCAGTGATAGACCCCCAGAGACCCAGTACTTC.

The genes are TRBV19 and TRBJ2-3; no clear D gene. From germline, CDR1 is LNHDA and CDR2 SQIVND (reference sequence). Trimming left V 6 bases short and J 1 base short, with 14 bases between. The length of the CDR3 is 15 residues. CDR3 sequence: CASSSGVRGTDTQYF. In nucleotides, the CDR3 is TGTGCCAGTAGCTCCGGCGTACGCGGCACAGATACGCAGTATTTT.

CDR3 in amino acids: CASSYDGGHHNEQFF. For the CDR3, the DNA is TGTGCCAGCAGTTACGACGGGGGGCACCACAATGAGCAGTTCTTC. The J gene is TRBJ2-1, the V gene TRBV6-5; possibly TRBD2 for D (7 bases). CDR3 length: 15 amino acids. The germline V gene encodes CDR1 MNHEY and CDR2 SVGAGI. V was pared by 2 bases and J by 5 bases, with 13 bases between.

The chain joins TRBV19 to TRBJ1-5, with unresolved D. The V and J ends lost 7 bases and 1 base respectively, with 8 bases between them. The CDR3 length is 13 residues. Germline CDR1 reads LNHDA; CDR2 reads SQIVND (reference sequence). CDR3 DNA: TGTGCCAGTAAGGACCAGAGCAATCAGCCCCAGCATTTT. It translates to CASKDQSNQPQHF. Full variable domain (remainder filled in from reference TRBV19 and TRBJ1-5): DGGITQSPKYLFRKEGQNVTLSCEQNLNHDAMYWYRQDPGQGLRLIYYSQIVNDFQKGDIAEGYSVSREKKESFPLTVTSAQKNPTAFYLCASKDQSNQPQHFGDGTRLSIL.

The chain links TRBV5-6 to TRBJ1-1; no clear D gene. This CDR3 region has 13 residues. Trimming removed 0 bases from V and 3 bases from J, with 6 bases in between. The V gene's germline CDR1 is SGHDT and CDR2 YYEEEE. The CDR3 DNA reads TGTGCCAGCAGCTTGGAAACTTACACTGAAGCTTTCTTT. Residues: CASSLETYTEAFF. The whole variable domain, filled in from reference TRBV5-6 and TRBJ1-1, reads DAGVTQSPTHLIKTRGQQVTLRCSPKSGHDTVSWYQQALGQGPQFIFQYYEEEERQRGNFPDRFSGHQFPNYSSELNVNALLLGDSALYLCASSLETYTEAFFGQGTRLTVV.

The J gene is TRBJ2-3, the V gene TRBV6-6, with 7 bases aligning to TRBD2. Trimming at V came to 6 bases and at J to 2 bases, leaving 8 bases not matched to a gene. Germline CDR1 is MNHNY and CDR2 is SVGAGI (reference sequence). The length of the CDR3 is 15 residues. The CDR3 protein is CASSLAESITDTQYF. The CDR3 DNA follows: TGTGCCAGCAGCCTAGCGGAGTCTATCACAGATACGCAGTATTTT.

The V and J genes are TRBV5-8 and TRBJ1-5; a weak D match, TRBD1 (5 bases). Germline V gene data show CDR1 as SGHTS and CDR2 as YDEGEE. The germline V and J ends were trimmed by 4 bases and 3 bases, with 17 bases remaining between them. The CDR3 contains 16 residues. The CDR3 sequence: CASSLVGWGDNQPQHF. CDR3 in DNA: TGTGCCAGCAGCCTAGTTGGATGGGGGGACAATCAGCCCCAGCATTTT.

CDR3 bases: TGTGCCAGCAGGGGCGGGGGGCTTCAAGAGACCCAGTACTTC. It is translated as CASRGGGLQETQYF. The chain carries TRBV28 and TRBJ2-5; 8 bases map to TRBD2. CDR3 length: 14 amino acids. CDR1 is MDHEN and CDR2 is SYDVKM in the germline V gene. V lost 6 bases, J lost 2 bases, and 5 bases stayed unmatched.

This chain links TRBV6-4 with TRBJ2-1, with a weak D call TRBD1 (6 bases). Germline V gene lookup returns CDR1 MRHNA and CDR2 SNTAGT. The CDR3 runs to 12 residues. The V and J ends lost 10 bases and 4 bases respectively, with 11 bases between them. This chain's CDR3 is CATKTGYNEQFF. CDR3 sequence (DNA): TGTGCCACCAAAACAGGGTACAATGAGCAGTTCTTC.

The chain has TRBV6-5 and TRBJ1-5; a possible D gene is TRBD1 (5 bases). The germline CDR1 and CDR2 sequences are MNHEY and SVGAGI. Trimming shortened V by 6 bases and J by 6 bases, and 15 bases separated the two germline ends. The CDR3 covers 14 residues. The DNA of the CDR3 is TGTGCCAGCAGCCCCCGGGCAGGGCGTCAGCCCCAGCATTTT. It specifies CASSPRAGRQPQHF.

V gene TRBV5-5 combines with J gene TRBJ2-2; the match to TRBD1 covers 7 bases. The CDR3 has 14 amino acids. The junction had 7 bases not matched to a gene; V was cut back by 5 bases and J by 6 bases. Germline V gene lookup returns CDR1 SGHKS and CDR2 YYEKEE (reference sequence). Here the CDR3 DNA reads TGTGCCAGCAGAGCGACAGGGTACGCCGGGGAGCTGTTTTTT. As protein: CASRATGYAGELFF.

The CDR3, as DNA: TGTGCCAGCAGCGCCGACAGGGTGTTAGGCTACACCTTC. Translated: CASSADRVLGYTF. This rearrangement joins TRBV27 to TRBJ1-2; TRBD1 matches 7 bases. CDR1 is MNHEY, CDR2 SMNVEV, per germline (reference sequence). The CDR3 runs 13 residues. The trim removed 6 bases at V and 8 bases at J, leaving 9 bases unmatched.

CDR3 in amino acids: CASSYTPGQVNSPLHF. The CDR3 nucleotides are TGTGCCAGCAGTTATACACCGGGACAGGTCAATTCACCCCTCCACTTT. The chain recombines TRBV6-6 with TRBJ1-6; 8 bases are shared with TRBD1. The V gene's germline CDR1 is MNHNY and CDR2 SVGAGI (reference sequence). Germline trimming cut 3 bases from V and 7 bases from J; bases unmatched to any gene: 8. This CDR3 comprises 16 residues.